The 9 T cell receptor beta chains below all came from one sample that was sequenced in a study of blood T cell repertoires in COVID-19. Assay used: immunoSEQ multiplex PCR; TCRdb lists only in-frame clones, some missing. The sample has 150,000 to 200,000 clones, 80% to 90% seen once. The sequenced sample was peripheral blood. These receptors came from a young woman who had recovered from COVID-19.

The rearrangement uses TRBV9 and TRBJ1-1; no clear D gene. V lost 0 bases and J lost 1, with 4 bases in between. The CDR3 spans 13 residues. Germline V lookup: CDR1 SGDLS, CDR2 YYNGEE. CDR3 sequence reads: CASSVVWNTEAFF. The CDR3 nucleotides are TGTGCCAGCAGCGTAGTATGGAACACTGAAGCTTTCTTT.

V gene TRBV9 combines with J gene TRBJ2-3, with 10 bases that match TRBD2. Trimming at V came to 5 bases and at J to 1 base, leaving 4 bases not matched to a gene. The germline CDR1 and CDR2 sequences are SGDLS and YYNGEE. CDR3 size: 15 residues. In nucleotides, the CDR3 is TGTGCCAGCAGTCCTAGCGGGGGCCGCACAGATACGCAGTATTTT. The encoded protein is CASSPSGGRTDTQYF.

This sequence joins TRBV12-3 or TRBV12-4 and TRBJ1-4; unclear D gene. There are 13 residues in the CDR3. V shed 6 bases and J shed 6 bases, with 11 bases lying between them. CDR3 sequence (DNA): TGTGCCAGCAGGAGGATATTCTATGAAAAACTGTTTTTT. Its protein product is CASRRIFYEKLFF.

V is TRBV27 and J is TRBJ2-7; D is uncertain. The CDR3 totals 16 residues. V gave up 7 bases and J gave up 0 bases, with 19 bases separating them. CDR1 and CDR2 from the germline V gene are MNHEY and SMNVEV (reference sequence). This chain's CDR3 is CASTRGVGLGSYEQYF. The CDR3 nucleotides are TGTGCCAGCACCAGAGGCGTCGGCCTAGGCTCCTACGAGCAGTACTTC.

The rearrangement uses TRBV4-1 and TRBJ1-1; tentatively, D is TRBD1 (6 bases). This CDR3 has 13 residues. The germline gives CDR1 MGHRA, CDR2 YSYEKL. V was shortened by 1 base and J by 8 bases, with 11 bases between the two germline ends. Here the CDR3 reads CASSQGYRVEAFF. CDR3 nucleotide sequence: TGCGCCAGCAGCCAAGGGTACAGGGTGGAAGCTTTCTTT.

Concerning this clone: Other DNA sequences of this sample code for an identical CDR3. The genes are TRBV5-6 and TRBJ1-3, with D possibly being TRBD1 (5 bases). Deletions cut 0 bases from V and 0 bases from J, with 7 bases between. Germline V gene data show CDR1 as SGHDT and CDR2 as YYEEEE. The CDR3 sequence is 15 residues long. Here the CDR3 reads CASSLVQGSGNTIYF. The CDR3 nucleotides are TGTGCCAGCAGCTTGGTTCAGGGCTCTGGAAACACCATATATTTT. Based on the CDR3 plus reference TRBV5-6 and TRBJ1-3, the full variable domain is DAGVTQSPTHLIKTRGQQVTLRCSPKSGHDTVSWYQQALGQGPQFIFQYYEEEERQRGNFPDRFSGHQFPNYSSELNVNALLLGDSALYLCASSLVQGSGNTIYFGEGSWLTVV.

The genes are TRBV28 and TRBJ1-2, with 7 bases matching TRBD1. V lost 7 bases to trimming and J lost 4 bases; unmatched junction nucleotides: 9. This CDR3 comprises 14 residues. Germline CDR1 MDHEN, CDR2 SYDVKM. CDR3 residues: CASTLGTAVYGYTF. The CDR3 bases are TGTGCCAGCACCTTAGGGACAGCCGTCTATGGCTACACCTTC.

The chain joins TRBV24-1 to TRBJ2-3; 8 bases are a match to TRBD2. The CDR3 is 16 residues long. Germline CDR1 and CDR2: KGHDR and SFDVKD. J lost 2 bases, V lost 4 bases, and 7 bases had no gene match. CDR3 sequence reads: CATSDGGGLATDTQYF. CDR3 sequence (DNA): TGTGCCACCAGTGACGGGGGAGGACTAGCCACAGATACGCAGTATTTT.

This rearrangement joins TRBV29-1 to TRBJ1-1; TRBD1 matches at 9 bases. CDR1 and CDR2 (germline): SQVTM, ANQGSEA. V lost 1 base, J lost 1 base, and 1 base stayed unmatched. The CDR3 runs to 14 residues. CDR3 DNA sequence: TGCAGCGTTGAAGGGGGACAGGGGAACACTGAAGCTTTCTTT. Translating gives CSVEGGQGNTEAFF.